The 28 T cell receptor beta chains below come from one sample, sequenced in a study of T-cell reconstitution after alpha-beta-depleted transplantation in children. The authors prepared the TCRbeta library with unique molecular identifiers. TCRdb recomputed calls from the PCR reads with MiXCR, one row per CDR3 protein. The profile shows fewer than 150,000 distinct CDR3 sequences, 9.7% of them singletons. The sample consisted of PBMCs, mostly from graft donor cells, taken 180 days after TCRalphabeta/CD19-depleted stem cell transplant. The origin of the receptors is a girl under three years old who had a stem cell transplant for combined immunodeficiency, so the T cells may come from the graft donor.

This chain links TRBV12-3 or TRBV12-4 with TRBJ1-5, with a tentative D call TRBD1 (6 bases). V lost 7 bases, J lost 5 bases, and 18 bases lay in between. CDR3 length: 15 residues. The CDR3 protein is CASTVKGGSDQPQHF. CDR3 sequence (DNA): TGTGCCAGCACCGTTAAGGGGGGCTCGGATCAGCCCCAGCATTTT.

As concerns this clonotype: A much larger clone differs by one base, so this may be a read error. The chain carries TRBV20-1 and TRBJ2-7; 8 nucleotides line up with TRBD2. This CDR3 contains 14 residues. Trimming took 2 bases from V and 5 from J; bases not matched to a gene: 8. Germline lookup yields CDR1 DFQATT and CDR2 SNEGSKA (reference sequence). The CDR3 loop is CSARYSGRMDEQYF. CDR3 coding DNA: TGCAGTGCTAGATACAGCGGGAGAATGGACGAGCAGTACTTC.

V and J are TRBV5-1 and TRBJ2-5; the D gene is possibly TRBD1 (5 bases). In germline, CDR1 is SGHRS, CDR2 YFSETQ. The CDR3 has 15 residues. The V end was cut by 1 base, the J end by 3 bases, with 13 bases between. The CDR3 spells CASSLSGSFEETQYF. The CDR3 nucleotides read TGCGCCAGCAGCTTGTCAGGGTCATTTGAAGAGACCCAGTACTTC.

The chain carries TRBV12-3 or TRBV12-4 and TRBJ1-1; D remains ambiguous. V lost 1 base to trimming and J lost 6 bases, with 3 bases between them. The CDR3 consists of 11 residues. The CDR3 nucleotides read TGTGCCAGCAGTTTAGGGGCTGAAGCTTTCTTT. Residues: CASSLGAEAFF.

The chain has TRBV29-1 and TRBJ2-7; 7 positions agree with TRBD2. The germline V gene encodes CDR1 SQVTM and CDR2 ANQGSEA. V gave up 0 bases and J gave up 4 bases; unmatched junction bases: 3. This CDR3 comprises 13 residues. DNA for the CDR3: TGCAGCGTTGAAGATCCCGGGGGGTACGAGCAGTACTTC. This encodes CSVEDPGGYEQYF.

This clonotype was seen a few times. The rearrangement uses TRBV7-9 and TRBJ2-1; 8 bases fit TRBD2. The CDR3 is 16 residues long. The ends lost 8 bases at V and 0 bases at J; junction bases unmatched: 9. Germline V gene data show CDR1 as SEHNR and CDR2 as FQNEAQ (reference sequence). Written as DNA, the CDR3 is TGTGCCAGCGTACCGGGACTAGAGGGCTCCTACAATGAGCAGTTCTTC. This sequence encodes CASVPGLEGSYNEQFF.

Only a few counts were recorded for this clonotype. This chain uses TRBV20-1 with TRBJ1-1; 9 bases are shared with TRBD1. The J segment lost 4 bases and the V segment lost 0 bases, leaving 9 bases of the junction unmatched. The CDR3 contains 16 residues. Germline V gene sequence: CDR1 DFQATT, CDR2 SNEGSKA (reference sequence). The CDR3 DNA reads as TGCAGTGCTAGAGATGACAGGGGGTCACTATTCACTGAAGCTTTCTTT. Translation gives CSARDDRGSLFTEAFF.

In its sample, this clonotype was seen a few times. V gene TRBV6-6 combines with J gene TRBJ2-3, with 7 bases matching TRBD1. The CDR3 extends over 13 amino acids. Trimming removed 6 bases from V and 5 bases from J; junction bases left unmatched: 5. From germline, CDR1 is MNHNY and CDR2 SVGAGI (reference sequence). In DNA, the CDR3 is TGTGCCAGCAGCCCCACAGGGGAAGATACGCAGTATTTT. It encodes CASSPTGEDTQYF.

This clonotype was counted ten times or more. The rearrangement uses TRBV11-2 and TRBJ2-7; D gene ambiguous. V was shortened by 1 base and J by 4 bases, with 8 bases between the two germline ends. Germline V gene sequence: CDR1 SGHAT, CDR2 FQNNGV. The CDR3 covers 13 residues. CDR3 sequence (DNA): TGTGCCAGCAGCTTAGGATATAGGTACGAGCAGTACTTC. Protein: CASSLGYRYEQYF.

This clonotype was detected many times. J is TRBJ2-7 and V is TRBV20-1, with 10 bases aligning to TRBD2. The CDR3 loop spans 15 amino acids. Germline V lookup: CDR1 DFQATT, CDR2 SNEGSKA (reference sequence). Trimming at V came to 0 bases and at J to 5 bases, leaving 7 bases not matched to a gene. The CDR3 DNA reads as TGCAGTGCTAGAGATCCCCTAGCGGGAGTAAACGAGCAGTACTTC. This encodes CSARDPLAGVNEQYF.

The chain links TRBV5-1 to TRBJ1-4; 9 nucleotides line up with TRBD1. Germline CDR1 SGHRS, CDR2 YFSETQ. This CDR3 region has 14 residues. The ends lost 3 bases at V and 8 bases at J; junction bases unmatched: 5. This CDR3 reads CASSSGQGNEKLFF. The CDR3, as DNA: TGCGCCAGCAGCTCCGGACAGGGGAACGAAAAACTGTTTTTT.

As concerns this clonotype: At one of its ends the junction is not consistent with the germline gene, which may arise from a read error. J is TRBJ2-5 and V is TRBV28; D call uncertain. The CDR3 is made up of 12 amino acids. From germline, CDR1 is MDHEN and CDR2 SYDVKM. The CDR3 bases are TGTGTCAGCAGTTTATTCGCGGAGACCCAGTACTTC. It specifies CVSSLFAETQYF.

The chain carries TRBV20-1 and TRBJ2-1; perhaps TRBD2 as D (5 bases). The CDR3 is 16 amino acids. V lost 4 bases, J lost 0 bases, and 16 bases lay in between. CDR1 is DFQATT and CDR2 is SNEGSKA in the germline V gene (reference sequence). CDR3 in amino acids: CSATPFAGRSYNEQFF. CDR3 DNA sequence: TGCAGTGCTACCCCGTTTGCGGGCCGCTCCTACAATGAGCAGTTCTTC.

This clonotype was detected ten times or more. CDR3 sequence: CASSLGKTGTNYGYTF. CDR3 DNA sequence: TGCGCCAGCAGCTTGGGAAAGACAGGGACTAACTATGGCTACACCTTC. The V gene is TRBV5-1, the J gene TRBJ1-2; the match to TRBD1 covers 7 bases. The CDR3 is 16 residues long. V trimming: 0 bases; J trimming: 0 bases; junction bases outside the gene matches: 5. Per germline, CDR1 SGHRS and CDR2 YFSETQ.

V usage is TRBV18 and J usage is TRBJ1-5; no firm D call. Germline CDR1 KGHSH, CDR2 LQKENI. With 2 bases removed from V and 7 bases from J, the gap between germline ends came to 9 bases. The CDR3 consists of 13 residues. Written as DNA, the CDR3 is TGTGCCAGCTCACCAACCTACCACCAGCCCCAGCATTTT. Amino acids: CASSPTYHQPQHF.

About this clonotype itself: Germline and junction disagree at one end, which may indicate a read error. J is TRBJ2-1 and V is TRBV12-3 or TRBV12-4; 15 nucleotides line up with TRBD2. The length of the CDR3 is 18 residues. The CDR3 sequence is CTSSLHGLAGGRYNEQFF. DNA for the CDR3: TGTACCAGCAGTCTCCACGGACTAGCGGGGGGGCGGTACAATGAGCAGTTCTTC.

The chain links TRBV5-1 to TRBJ2-2, with TRBD2 matching over 8 bases. The CDR3 totals 18 residues. The V gene's germline CDR1 is SGHRS and CDR2 YFSETQ. Unmatched junction bases numbered 16, after V lost 4 bases and J lost 5 bases. CDR3 DNA sequence: TGCGCCAGCAGCCCGGGCCGGGAAGCGGGAGTAGCTACCGGGGAGCTGTTTTTT. This sequence encodes CASSPGREAGVATGELFF.

This clonotype was seen more than once but under ten times. The rearrangement joins TRBV20-1 to TRBJ1-1; D is undetermined. V dropped 3 bases and J dropped 0 bases, with 8 bases sitting between them. CDR1 and CDR2 (germline): DFQATT, SNEGSKA (reference sequence). This CDR3 spans 13 amino acids. CDR3 sequence: CSASRAVNTEAFF. CDR3 sequence (DNA): TGCAGTGCTAGTAGGGCGGTGAACACTGAAGCTTTCTTT.

This chain connects TRBV27 to TRBJ2-7; TRBD1 is a possible D gene (6 bases). Germline V gene data show CDR1 as MNHEY and CDR2 as SMNVEV (reference sequence). Trimming pared 6 bases from V and 2 bases from J, leaving 14 bases between. This CDR3 contains 14 residues. The CDR3 DNA reads as TGTGCCAGCAGCCCAGGGGTGAATGCCTACGAGCAGTACTTC. Amino acid sequence: CASSPGVNAYEQYF.

This clonotype was detected a few times. CDR3 in amino acids: CAIREGSGLPYEQYF. CDR3 nucleotides: TGTGCCATCAGGGAGGGTAGCGGCCTTCCCTACGAGCAGTACTTC. The V call is TRBV10-3, the J call TRBJ2-7; D is perhaps TRBD2 (6 bases). Trimming shortened V by 6 bases and J by 2 bases, and 17 bases separated the two germline ends. CDR3 length: 15 amino acids. The germline V gene has CDR1 ENHRY and CDR2 SYGVKD.

This clonotype was picked up a small number of times. The chain couples TRBV4-1 to TRBJ2-5; TRBD1 might be the D (6 bases). Trimming shortened V by 4 bases and J by 4 bases, and 16 bases separated the two germline ends. The CDR3 has 15 amino acids. Germline assignment: CDR1 MGHRA and CDR2 YSYEKL. Here the CDR3 reads CASSPGNREIETQYF. The CDR3 DNA reads TGCGCCAGCAGCCCTGGAAACAGGGAGATAGAGACCCAGTACTTC.

The J gene is TRBJ2-5, the V gene TRBV7-8, with D maybe TRBD1 (5 bases). Germline CDR1 is SGHVS and CDR2 is FQNEAQ. This CDR3 has 14 residues. The germline V and J ends were trimmed by 3 bases and 4 bases, with 12 bases remaining between them. The CDR3 is CASSFSRVGETQYF. CDR3 in DNA: TGTGCCAGCAGCTTTTCCAGGGTTGGAGAGACCCAGTACTTC.

This clonotype has a count of ten or more. This rearrangement joins TRBV6-5 to TRBJ2-2; D call uncertain. The CDR3 runs to 14 residues. Germline lookup yields CDR1 MNHEY and CDR2 SVGAGI. Trimming pared 2 bases from V and 5 bases from J, leaving 9 bases between. Here the CDR3 reads CASSYRAVTGELFF. The CDR3 DNA sequence: TGTGCCAGCAGTTACAGGGCAGTTACCGGGGAGCTGTTTTTT.

The chain carries TRBV20-1 and TRBJ1-6; D may be TRBD1 (6 bases). Trimming left V 3 bases short and J 4 bases short, with 13 bases between. CDR3 length: 15 residues. Germline V gene sequence: CDR1 DFQATT, CDR2 SNEGSKA (reference sequence). The CDR3 DNA is TGCAGTGCTAGCGCGGGGGGCTGGTATAATTCACCCCTCCACTTT. Translating it yields CSASAGGWYNSPLHF.

The V gene is TRBV5-8, the J gene TRBJ2-7; no clear D. The germline V gene encodes CDR1 SGHTS and CDR2 YDEGEE. The CDR3 is made up of 14 amino acids. Trimming left V 7 bases short and J 1 base short, with 15 bases between. The CDR3 DNA sequence: TGTGCCAGCCGGATCGCTAGGCGATCCTACGAGCAGTACTTC. Protein sequence: CASRIARRSYEQYF.

This clonotype came up many times. V usage is TRBV29-1 and J usage is TRBJ2-2; no clear D. Trimming cost V 4 bases and J 0 bases, with 9 bases left between them. CDR1 and CDR2 from the germline V gene are SQVTM and ANQGSEA. The CDR3 length is 14 residues. The DNA for the CDR3 is TGCAGCGTTGGGGTCGGTTCGAACACCGGGGAGCTGTTTTTT. It translates to CSVGVGSNTGELFF.

This clonotype was counted between two and nine times. V usage is TRBV20-1 and J usage is TRBJ2-7, with TRBD1 as a possible D gene (6 bases). The CDR3 totals 14 residues. V was shortened by 2 bases and J by 2 bases, with 13 bases between the two germline ends. Looked up from germline, CDR1 is DFQATT and CDR2 is SNEGSKA (reference sequence). The CDR3 sequence is CSARSADRTYEQYF. The CDR3 region has the DNA TGCAGTGCTAGATCCGCGGACAGAACCTACGAGCAGTACTTC.

The rearrangement joins TRBV12-3 or TRBV12-4 to TRBJ1-2; D unclear. The CDR3 has 15 residues. Trimming removed 3 bases from V and 6 bases from J, with 17 bases in between. The CDR3: CASSLSRVGSDGYTF. The DNA for the CDR3 is TGTGCCAGCAGTTTGAGTAGGGTTGGGAGTGATGGCTACACCTTC.